This is a list of T cell receptor beta chains from one sample in a study of T cell repertoires and Cas9 in healthy adults. TCRdb's copy holds only in-frame clones and misses some; the assay was immunoSEQ multiplex PCR. The sample has approximately 14,000 clones, around 90% seen once. Input material: Tregs (CD4+, CD25+, CD127-, CD137-, CD154-) from PBMCs; culture status not recorded. The receptors originated from a human donor in good health. CDR3s include the opening cysteine and the closing phenylalanine or tryptophan.

J: TRBJ1-2
V: TRBV5-6
CDR3: CASTPMARGSHGYTF

J: TRBJ1-1
V: TRBV6-5
CDR3: CASDTRGSNTEAFF

J: TRBJ2-1
V: TRBV18
CDR3: CASSPLALAGGNNEQFF

J: TRBJ1-4
V: TRBV4-1
CDR3: CASSQRGGGPLILKFF

J: TRBJ2-2
V: TRBV19
CDR3: CASSIGKTGELFF

J: TRBJ1-4
V: TRBV28
CDR3: CASRDWDRGDEKLFF

J: .
V: TRBV7-2
CDR3: CASSWGNIFSYEQYF

J: TRBJ2-1
V: TRBV7-2
CDR3: CASSFYNEQFF

J: TRBJ1-5
V: TRBV6-1
CDR3: CASSVHGGQPQHF

J: TRBJ1-2
V: TRBV6-5
CDR3: CASSPSGTGSYGYTF

J: TRBJ2-3
V: TRBV5-1
CDR3: CASSPAVPDTQYF